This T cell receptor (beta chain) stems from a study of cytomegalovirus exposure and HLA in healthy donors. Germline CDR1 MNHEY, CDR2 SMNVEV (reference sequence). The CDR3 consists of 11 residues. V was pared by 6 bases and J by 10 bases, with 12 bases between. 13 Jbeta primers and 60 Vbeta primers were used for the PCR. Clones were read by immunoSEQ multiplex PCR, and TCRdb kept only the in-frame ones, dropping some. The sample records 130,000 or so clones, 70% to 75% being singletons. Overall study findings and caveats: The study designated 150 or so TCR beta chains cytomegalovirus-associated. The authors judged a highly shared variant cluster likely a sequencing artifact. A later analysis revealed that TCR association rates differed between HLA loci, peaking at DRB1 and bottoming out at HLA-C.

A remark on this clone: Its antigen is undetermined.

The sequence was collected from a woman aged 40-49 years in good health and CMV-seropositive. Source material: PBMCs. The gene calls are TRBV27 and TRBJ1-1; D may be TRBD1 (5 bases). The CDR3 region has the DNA TGTGCCAGCAGAGATCAGGGTAGAGCTTTCTTT. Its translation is CASRDQGRAFF.